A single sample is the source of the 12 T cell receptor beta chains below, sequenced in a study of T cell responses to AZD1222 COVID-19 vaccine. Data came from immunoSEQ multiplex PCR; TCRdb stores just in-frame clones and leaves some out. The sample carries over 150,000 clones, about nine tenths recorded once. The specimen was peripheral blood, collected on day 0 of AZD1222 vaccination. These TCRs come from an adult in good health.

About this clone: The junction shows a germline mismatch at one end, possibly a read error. The CDR3 protein is CASGSFRGNPEAFF. In DNA form, the CDR3 reads TGTGCTAGTGGTTCCTTCAGGGGGAACCCTGAAGCTTTCTTT. This chain links TRBV12-5 with TRBJ1-1; TRBD1 matches 7 bases. Per the germline V gene, CDR1 is LGHNT and CDR2 is FRNRAP. The CDR3 totals 14 residues. Full variable domain (missing parts from reference TRBV12-5 and TRBJ1-1): DARVTQTPRHKVTEMGQEVTMRCQPILGHNTVFWYRQTMMQGLELLAYFRNRAPLDDSGMPKDRFSAEMPDATLATLKIQPSEPRDSAVYFCASGSFRGNPEAFFGQGTRLTVV.

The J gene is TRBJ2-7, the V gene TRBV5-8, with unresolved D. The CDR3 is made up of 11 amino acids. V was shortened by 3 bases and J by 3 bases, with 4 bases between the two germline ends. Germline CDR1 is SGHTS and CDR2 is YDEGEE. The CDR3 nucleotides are TGTGCCAGCAGCTCATACTACGAGCAGTACTTC. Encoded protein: CASSSYYEQYF.

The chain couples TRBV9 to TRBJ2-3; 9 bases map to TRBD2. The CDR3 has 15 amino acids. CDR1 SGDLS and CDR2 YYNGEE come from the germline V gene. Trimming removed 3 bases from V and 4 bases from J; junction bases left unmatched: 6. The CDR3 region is CASSGSGSKADTQYF. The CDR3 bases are TGTGCCAGCAGCGGTAGCGGGAGTAAGGCAGATACGCAGTATTTT.

CDR3 region: CASSLATDTQYF. As DNA, the CDR3 is TGTGCCAGCAGCTTAGCCACAGATACGCAGTATTTT. The rearrangement uses TRBV11-2 and TRBJ2-3, with D uncertain. V gave up 1 base and J gave up 2 bases, with 1 base separating them. Germline V gene data show CDR1 as SGHAT and CDR2 as FQNNGV. The CDR3 totals 12 residues.

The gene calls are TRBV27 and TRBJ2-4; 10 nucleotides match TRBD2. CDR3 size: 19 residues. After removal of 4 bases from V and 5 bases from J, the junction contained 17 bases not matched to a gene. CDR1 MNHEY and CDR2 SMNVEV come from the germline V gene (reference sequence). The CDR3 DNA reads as TGTGCCAGCAGTTCCCGTTCAGCGGGAGGGCCGGGGGTAGAAAACATTCAGTACTTC. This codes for CASSSRSAGGPGVENIQYF.

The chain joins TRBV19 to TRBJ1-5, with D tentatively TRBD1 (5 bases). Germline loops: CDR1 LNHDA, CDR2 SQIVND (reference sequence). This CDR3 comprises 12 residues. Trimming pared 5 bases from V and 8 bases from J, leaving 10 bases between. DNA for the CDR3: TGTGCCAGTAGTCCCAGGGTCGAGCCCCAGCATTTT. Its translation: CASSPRVEPQHF.

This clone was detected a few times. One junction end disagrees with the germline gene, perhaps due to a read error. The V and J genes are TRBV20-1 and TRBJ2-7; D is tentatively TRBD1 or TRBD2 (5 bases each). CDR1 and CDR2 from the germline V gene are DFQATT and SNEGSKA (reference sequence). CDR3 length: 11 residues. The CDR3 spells CSASSGGRGSF. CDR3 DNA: TGCAGTGCGAGTAGTGGGGGAAGGGGTAGTTTC.

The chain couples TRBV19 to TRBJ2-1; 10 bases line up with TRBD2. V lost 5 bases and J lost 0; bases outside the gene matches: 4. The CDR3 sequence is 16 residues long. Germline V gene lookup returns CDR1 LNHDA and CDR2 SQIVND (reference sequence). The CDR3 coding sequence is TGTGCCAGTAGTCCTCGACTAGCGGGCTCCTACAATGAGCAGTTCTTC. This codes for CASSPRLAGSYNEQFF.

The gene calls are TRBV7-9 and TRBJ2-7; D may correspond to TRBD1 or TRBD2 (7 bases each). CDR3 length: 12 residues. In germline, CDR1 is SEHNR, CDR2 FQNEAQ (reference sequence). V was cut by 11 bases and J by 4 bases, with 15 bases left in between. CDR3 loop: CAGAQGGYEQYF. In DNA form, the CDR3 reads TGTGCCGGGGCTCAGGGGGGGTACGAGCAGTACTTC.

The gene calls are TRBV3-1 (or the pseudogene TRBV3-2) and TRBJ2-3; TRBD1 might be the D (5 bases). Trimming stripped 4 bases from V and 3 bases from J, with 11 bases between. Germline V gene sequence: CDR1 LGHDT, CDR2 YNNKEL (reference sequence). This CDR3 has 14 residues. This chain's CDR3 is CASSLRQRTDTQYF. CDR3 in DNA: TGTGCCAGCAGCCTACGACAGAGAACAGATACGCAGTATTTT.

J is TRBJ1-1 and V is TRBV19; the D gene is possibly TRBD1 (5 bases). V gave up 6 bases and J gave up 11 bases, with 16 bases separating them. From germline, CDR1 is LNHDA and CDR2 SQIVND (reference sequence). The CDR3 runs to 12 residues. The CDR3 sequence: CASSSRTIQAFF. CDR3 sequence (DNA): TGTGCCAGTAGCTCCAGGACAATTCAGGCTTTCTTT.

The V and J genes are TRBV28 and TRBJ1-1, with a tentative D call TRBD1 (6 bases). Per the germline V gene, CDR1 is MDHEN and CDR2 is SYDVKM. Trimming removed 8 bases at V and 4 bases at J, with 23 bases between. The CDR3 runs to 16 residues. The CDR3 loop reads CASPPSRGASSTEAFF. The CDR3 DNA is TGTGCCAGCCCCCCTTCGAGGGGGGCGTCGAGCACTGAAGCTTTCTTT.